This TCR beta chain was identified during a study of CD8 T cells in ankylosing spondylitis. Study-wide points: Ankylosing spondylitis blood appeared to carry a characteristic TCR beta motif of roughly 8 highly homologous variants. The authors found the disease-linked clones to be CD8+ and relatively rare in peripheral blood. From matched ankylosing spondylitis synovial fluid, disease-linked clones were reportedly recovered at significantly enriched levels.

The germline V and J ends were trimmed by 8 bases and 6 bases, with 4 bases remaining between them. In germline, CDR1 is DFQATT, CDR2 SNEGSKA (reference sequence). CDR3 length: 8 residues. This clonotype has more than one count but fewer than ten. What it binds is not known. The TCR beta libraries were generated through quantitative 5'-RACE incorporating molecular barcodes. TCRdb ran MiXCR on the 5' RACE reads and lists one entry per CDR3 protein. The table shows 100,000 or so distinct CDR3 sequences, with about 9% occurring only once. This receptor was identified in a male donor with ankylosing spondylitis. The chain couples TRBV20-1 to TRBJ1-1, with D unclear. Sequencing input: blood, either unsorted or a sorted T cell fraction (not recorded which). The CDR3 reads CSSPEAFF. Written as DNA, the CDR3 is TGCAGTTCTCCTGAAGCTTTCTTT.